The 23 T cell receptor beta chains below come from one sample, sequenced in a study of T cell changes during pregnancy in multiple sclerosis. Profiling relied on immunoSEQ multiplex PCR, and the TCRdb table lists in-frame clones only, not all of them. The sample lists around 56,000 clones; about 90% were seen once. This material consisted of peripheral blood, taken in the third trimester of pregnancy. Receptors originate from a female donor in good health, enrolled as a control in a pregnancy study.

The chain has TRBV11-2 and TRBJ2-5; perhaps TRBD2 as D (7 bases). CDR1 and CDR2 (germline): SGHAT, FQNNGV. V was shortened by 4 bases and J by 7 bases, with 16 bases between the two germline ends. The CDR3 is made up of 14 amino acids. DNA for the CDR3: TGTGCCAGCAGCTCCCTCCGGGGGGCGGGGACCCAGTACTTC. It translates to CASSSLRGAGTQYF.

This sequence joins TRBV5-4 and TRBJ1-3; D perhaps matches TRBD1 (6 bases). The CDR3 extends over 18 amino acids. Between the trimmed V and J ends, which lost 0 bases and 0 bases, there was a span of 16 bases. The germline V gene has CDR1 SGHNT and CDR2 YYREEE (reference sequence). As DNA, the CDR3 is TGTGCCAGCAGCTTGGCAGGGCACAGGGCGAGCTCTGGAAACACCATATATTTT. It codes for CASSLAGHRASSGNTIYF. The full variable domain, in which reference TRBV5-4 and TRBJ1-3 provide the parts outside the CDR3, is ETGVTQSPTHLIKTRGQQVTLRCSSQSGHNTVSWYQQALGQGPQFIFQYYREEENGRGNFPPRFSGLQFPNYSSELNVNALELDDSALYLCASSLAGHRASSGNTIYFGEGSWLTVV.

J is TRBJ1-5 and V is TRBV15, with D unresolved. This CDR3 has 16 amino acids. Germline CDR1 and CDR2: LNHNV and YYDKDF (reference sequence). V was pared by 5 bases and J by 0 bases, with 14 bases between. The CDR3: CATSAVGRYSNQPQHF. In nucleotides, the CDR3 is TGTGCCACCAGCGCGGTCGGGAGGTATAGCAATCAGCCCCAGCATTTT.

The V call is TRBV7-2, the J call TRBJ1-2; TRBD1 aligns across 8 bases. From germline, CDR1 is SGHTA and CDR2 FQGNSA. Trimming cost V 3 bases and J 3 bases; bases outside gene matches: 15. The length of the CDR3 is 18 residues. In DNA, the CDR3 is TGTGCCAGCAGCTTCGCTCGGACAGGGCGGATTCCAGACTATGGCTACACCTTC. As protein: CASSFARTGRIPDYGYTF.

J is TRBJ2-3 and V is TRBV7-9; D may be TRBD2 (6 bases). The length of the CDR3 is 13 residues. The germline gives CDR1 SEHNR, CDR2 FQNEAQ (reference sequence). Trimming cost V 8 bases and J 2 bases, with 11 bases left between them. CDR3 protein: CASPTGDTDTQYF. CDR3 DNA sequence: TGTGCCAGCCCGACGGGGGACACAGATACGCAGTATTTT.

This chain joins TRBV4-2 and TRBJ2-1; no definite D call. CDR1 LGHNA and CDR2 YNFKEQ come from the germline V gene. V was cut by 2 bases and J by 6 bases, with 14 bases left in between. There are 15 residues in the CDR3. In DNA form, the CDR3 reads TGTGCCAGCAGCCAACCGGTCACCATACTCAATGAGCAGTTCTTC. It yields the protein CASSQPVTILNEQFF.

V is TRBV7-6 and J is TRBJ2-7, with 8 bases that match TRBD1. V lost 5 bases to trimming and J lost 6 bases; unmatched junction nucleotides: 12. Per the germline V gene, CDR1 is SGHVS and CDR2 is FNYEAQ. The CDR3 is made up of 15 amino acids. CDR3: CASSLRTGISIEQYF. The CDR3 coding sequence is TGTGCCAGCAGCCTTCGGACAGGGATATCAATCGAGCAGTACTTC.

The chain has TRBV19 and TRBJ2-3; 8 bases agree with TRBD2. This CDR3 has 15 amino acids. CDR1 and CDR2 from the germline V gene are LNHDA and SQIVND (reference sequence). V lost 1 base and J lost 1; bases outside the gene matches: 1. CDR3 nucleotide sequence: TGTGCCAGTAGTATAGGGCGGGAGGGCACAGATACGCAGTATTTT. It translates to CASSIGREGTDTQYF.

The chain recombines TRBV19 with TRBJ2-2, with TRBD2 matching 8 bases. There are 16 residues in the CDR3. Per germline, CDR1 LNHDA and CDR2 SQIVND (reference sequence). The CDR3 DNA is TGTGCGACTAGGGAGCGGGAGACCTCGAACACCGGGGAGCTGTTTTTT. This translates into CATRERETSNTGELFF.

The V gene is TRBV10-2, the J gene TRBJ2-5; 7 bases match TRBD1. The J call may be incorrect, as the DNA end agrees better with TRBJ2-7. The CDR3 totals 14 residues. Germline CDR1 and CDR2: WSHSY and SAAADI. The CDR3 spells CASSEGQGAYEQYF. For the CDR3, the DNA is TGCGCCAGCAGTGAGGGTCAGGGGGCCTACGAGCAGTACTTC.

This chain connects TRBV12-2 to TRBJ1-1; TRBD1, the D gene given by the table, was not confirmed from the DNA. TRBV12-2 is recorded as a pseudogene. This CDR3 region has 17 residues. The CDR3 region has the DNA TGTGCAAGTGGGGGCCCGGAAAGACAGCGACCGAACACTGAAGCTTTCTTT. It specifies CASGGPERQRPNTEAFF.

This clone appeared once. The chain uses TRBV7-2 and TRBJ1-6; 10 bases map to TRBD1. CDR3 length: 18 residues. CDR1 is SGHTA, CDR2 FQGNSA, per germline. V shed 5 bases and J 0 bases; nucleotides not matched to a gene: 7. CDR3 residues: CASSRRDRGSSYNSPLHF. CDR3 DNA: TGTGCCAGCAGCCGCCGGGACAGGGGTTCCTCCTATAATTCACCCCTCCACTTT.

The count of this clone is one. CDR3 in DNA: TGTGCCAGCAGCCCCTCAGGGGTTTCACCCCTCCACTTT. This gives the protein CASSPSGVSPLHF. The gene calls are TRBV2 and TRBJ1-6, with a possible D match to TRBD1 (6 bases). There are 13 residues in the CDR3. Germline CDR1 SNHLY, CDR2 FYNNEI. Trimming stripped 6 bases from V and 9 bases from J, with 12 bases between. The full variable domain, rest sourced from reference TRBV2 and TRBJ1-6, is EPEVTQTPSHQVTQMGQEVILRCVPISNHLYFYWYRQILGQKVEFLVSFYNNEISEKSEIFDDQFSVERPDGSNFTLKIRSTKLEDSAMYFCASSPSGVSPLHFGNGTRLTVT.

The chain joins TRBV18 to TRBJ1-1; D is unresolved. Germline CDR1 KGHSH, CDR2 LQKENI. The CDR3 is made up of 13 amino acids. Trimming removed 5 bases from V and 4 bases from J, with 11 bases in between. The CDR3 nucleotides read TGTGCCAGCTCATCCTTACGGAGCACTGAAGCTTTCTTT. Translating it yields CASSSLRSTEAFF.

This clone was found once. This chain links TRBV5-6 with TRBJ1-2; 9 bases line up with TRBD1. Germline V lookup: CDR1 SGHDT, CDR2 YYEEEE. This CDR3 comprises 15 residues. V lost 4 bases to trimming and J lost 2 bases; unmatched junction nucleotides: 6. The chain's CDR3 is CASSPGTGKNYGYTF. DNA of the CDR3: TGTGCCAGCAGCCCGGGGACAGGGAAAAACTATGGCTACACCTTC.

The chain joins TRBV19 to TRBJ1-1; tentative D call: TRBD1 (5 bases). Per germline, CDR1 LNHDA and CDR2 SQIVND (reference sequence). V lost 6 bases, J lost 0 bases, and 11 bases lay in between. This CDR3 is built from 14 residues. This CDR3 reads CASRETAMNTEAFF. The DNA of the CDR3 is TGTGCCAGTAGGGAGACAGCGATGAACACTGAAGCTTTCTTT. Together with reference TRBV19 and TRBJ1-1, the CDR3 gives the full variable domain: DGGITQSPKYLFRKEGQNVTLSCEQNLNHDAMYWYRQDPGQGLRLIYYSQIVNDFQKGDIAEGYSVSREKKESFPLTVTSAQKNPTAFYLCASRETAMNTEAFFGQGTRLTVV.

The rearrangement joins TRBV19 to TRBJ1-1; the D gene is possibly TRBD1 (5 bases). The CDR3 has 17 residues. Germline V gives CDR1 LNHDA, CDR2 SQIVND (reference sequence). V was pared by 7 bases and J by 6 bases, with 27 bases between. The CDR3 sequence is CASNGGLQGLGVSEAFF. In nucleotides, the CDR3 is TGTGCCAGTAATGGTGGGCTGCAAGGACTAGGGGTTTCTGAAGCTTTCTTT.

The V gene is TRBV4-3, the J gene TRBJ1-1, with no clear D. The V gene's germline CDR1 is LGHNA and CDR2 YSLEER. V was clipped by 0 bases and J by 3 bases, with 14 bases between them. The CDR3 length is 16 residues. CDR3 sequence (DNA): TGCGCCAGCAGCCAAGATAGGGATCGGGGTGACACTGAAGCTTTCTTT. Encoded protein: CASSQDRDRGDTEAFF.

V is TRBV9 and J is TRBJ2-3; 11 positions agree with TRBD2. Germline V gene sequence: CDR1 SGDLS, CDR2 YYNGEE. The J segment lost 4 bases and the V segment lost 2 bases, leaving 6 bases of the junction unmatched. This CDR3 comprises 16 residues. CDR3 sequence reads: CASSVVAGGPSDTQYF. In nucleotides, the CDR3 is TGTGCCAGCAGCGTCGTAGCGGGGGGGCCATCAGATACGCAGTATTTT.

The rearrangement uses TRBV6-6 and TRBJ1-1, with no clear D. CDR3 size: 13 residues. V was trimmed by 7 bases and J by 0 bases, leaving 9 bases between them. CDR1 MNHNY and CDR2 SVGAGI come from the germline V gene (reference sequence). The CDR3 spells CASNTDLNTEAFF. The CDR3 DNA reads TGTGCCAGCAACACAGATCTGAACACTGAAGCTTTCTTT.

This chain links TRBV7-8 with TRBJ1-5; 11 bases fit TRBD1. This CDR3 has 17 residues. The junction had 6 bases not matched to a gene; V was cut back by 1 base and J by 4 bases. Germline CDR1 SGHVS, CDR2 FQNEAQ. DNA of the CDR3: TGTGCCAGCAGCTTAGTAGTCGGGACAGGGGGGAATCAGCCCCAGCATTTT. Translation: CASSLVVGTGGNQPQHF.

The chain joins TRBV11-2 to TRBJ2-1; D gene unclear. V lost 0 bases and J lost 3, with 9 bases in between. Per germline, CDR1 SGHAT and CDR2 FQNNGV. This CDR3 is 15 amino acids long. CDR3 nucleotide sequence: TGTGCCAGCAGCTTAGATTGGCAGGACTACAATGAGCAGTTCTTC. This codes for CASSLDWQDYNEQFF.

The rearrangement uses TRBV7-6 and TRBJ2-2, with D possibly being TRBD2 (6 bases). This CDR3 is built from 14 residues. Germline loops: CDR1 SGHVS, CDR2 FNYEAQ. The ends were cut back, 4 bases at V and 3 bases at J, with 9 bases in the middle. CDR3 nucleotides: TGTGCCAGCAGCTCGGGACTTTACACCGGGGAGCTGTTTTTT. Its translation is CASSSGLYTGELFF.